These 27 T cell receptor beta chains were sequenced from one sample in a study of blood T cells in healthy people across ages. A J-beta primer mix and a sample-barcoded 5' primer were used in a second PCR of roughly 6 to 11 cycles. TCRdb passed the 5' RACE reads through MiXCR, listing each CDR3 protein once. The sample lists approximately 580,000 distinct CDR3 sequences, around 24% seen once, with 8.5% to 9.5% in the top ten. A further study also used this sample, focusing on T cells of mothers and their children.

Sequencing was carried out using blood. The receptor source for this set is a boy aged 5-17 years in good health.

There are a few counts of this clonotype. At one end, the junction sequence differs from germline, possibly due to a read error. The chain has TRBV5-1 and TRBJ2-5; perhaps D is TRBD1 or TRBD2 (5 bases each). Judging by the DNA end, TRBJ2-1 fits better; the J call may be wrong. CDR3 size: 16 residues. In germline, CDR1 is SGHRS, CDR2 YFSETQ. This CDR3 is CAGSPPTGTLGNGQFF. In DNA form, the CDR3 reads TGCGCCGGCAGCCCCCCCACGGGGACCCTCGGCAATGGGCAGTTCTTC.

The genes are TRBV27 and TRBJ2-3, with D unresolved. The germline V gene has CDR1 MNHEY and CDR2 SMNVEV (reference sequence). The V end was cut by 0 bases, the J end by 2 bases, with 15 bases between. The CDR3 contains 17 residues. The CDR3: CASSLSVGERSTDTQYF. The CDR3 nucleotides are TGTGCCAGCAGTTTATCGGTTGGGGAACGGTCCACAGATACGCAGTATTTT.

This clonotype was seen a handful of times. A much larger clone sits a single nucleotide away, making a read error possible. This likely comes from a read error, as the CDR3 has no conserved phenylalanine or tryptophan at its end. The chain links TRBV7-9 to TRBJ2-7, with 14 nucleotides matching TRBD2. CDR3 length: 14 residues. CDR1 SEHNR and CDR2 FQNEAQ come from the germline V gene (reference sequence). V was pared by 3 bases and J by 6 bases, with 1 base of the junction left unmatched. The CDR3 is CASSFGLAGGEQYL. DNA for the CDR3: TGTGCCAGCAGCTTTGGACTAGCGGGAGGCGAGCAGTACCTC.

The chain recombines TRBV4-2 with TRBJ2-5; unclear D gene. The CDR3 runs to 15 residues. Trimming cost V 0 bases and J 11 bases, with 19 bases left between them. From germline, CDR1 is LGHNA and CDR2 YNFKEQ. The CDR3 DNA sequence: TGTGCCAGCAGCCAAGAGGTTGCGGCCATGGCGGAGCAGTACTTC. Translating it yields CASSQEVAAMAEQYF.

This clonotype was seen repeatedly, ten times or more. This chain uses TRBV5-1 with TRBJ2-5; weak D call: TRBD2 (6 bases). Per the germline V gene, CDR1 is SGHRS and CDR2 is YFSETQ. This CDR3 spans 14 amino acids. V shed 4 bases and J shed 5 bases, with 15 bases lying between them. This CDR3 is CASSREPRMETQYF. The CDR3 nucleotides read TGCGCCAGCAGCCGGGAGCCGAGGATGGAGACCCAGTACTTC.

In DNA, the CDR3 is TGTGCCAGCAGCCCCACGGGGACAGGGGGATCCAGCGTTCAGTACTTC. It encodes CASSPTGTGGSSVQYF. The J gene is TRBJ2-4, the V gene TRBV6-5; 11 bases align to TRBD1. Trimming took 6 bases from V and 11 from J; bases not matched to a gene: 15. The CDR3 sequence is 16 residues long. Per germline, CDR1 MNHEY and CDR2 SVGAGI.

The CDR3 coding sequence is TGTGCCAGCAGCTCAATGGGACAGGACGGAAACGAGCAGTACTTC. Translating it yields CASSSMGQDGNEQYF. The chain has TRBV11-2 and TRBJ2-7; TRBD1 agrees at 8 bases. The CDR3 loop spans 15 amino acids. The germline CDR1 and CDR2 sequences are SGHAT and FQNNGV. Unmatched junction bases numbered 10, after V lost 4 bases and J lost 5 bases.

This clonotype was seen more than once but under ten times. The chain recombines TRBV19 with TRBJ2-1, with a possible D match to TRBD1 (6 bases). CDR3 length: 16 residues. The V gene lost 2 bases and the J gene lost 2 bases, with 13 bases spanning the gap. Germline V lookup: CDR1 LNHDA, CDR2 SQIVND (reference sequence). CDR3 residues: CASSIFGGQAYNEQFF. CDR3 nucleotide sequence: TGTGCCAGTAGTATATTTGGGGGCCAAGCCTACAATGAGCAGTTCTTC.

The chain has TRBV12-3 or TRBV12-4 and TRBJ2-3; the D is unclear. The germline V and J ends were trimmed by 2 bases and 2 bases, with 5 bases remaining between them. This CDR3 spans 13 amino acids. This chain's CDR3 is CASSLRLTDTQYF. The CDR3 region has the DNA TGTGCCAGCAGTTTACGGCTCACAGATACGCAGTATTTT.

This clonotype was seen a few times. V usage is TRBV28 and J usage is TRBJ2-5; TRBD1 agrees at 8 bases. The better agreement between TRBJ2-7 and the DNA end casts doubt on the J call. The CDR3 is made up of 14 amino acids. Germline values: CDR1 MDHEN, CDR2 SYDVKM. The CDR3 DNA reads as TGTGCCAGCAGTTTGACAGGGGAAAAAAACGAGCAGTACTTC. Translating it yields CASSLTGEKNEQYF.

This chain's CDR3 is CSVSGQYF. In DNA, the CDR3 is TGCAGTGTAAGTGGACAGTACTTC. The chain joins TRBV20-1 to TRBJ2-7; no clear D. Trimming pared 7 bases from V and 10 bases from J, leaving 8 bases between. The CDR3 extends over 8 amino acids. CDR1 and CDR2 (germline): DFQATT, SNEGSKA (reference sequence).

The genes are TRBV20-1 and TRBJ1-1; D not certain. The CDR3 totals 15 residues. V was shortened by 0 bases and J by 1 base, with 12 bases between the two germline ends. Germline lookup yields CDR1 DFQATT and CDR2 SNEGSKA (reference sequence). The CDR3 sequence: CSARDPGPGNTEAFF. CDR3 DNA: TGCAGTGCTAGAGACCCCGGACCGGGGAACACTGAAGCTTTCTTT.

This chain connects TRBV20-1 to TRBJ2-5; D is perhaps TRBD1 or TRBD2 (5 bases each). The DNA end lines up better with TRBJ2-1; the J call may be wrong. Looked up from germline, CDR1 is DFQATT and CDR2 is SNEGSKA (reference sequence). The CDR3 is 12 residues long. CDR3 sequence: CSAAPMGTEQFF. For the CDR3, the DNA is TGCAGTGCTGCCCCCATGGGGACTGAGCAGTTCTTC.

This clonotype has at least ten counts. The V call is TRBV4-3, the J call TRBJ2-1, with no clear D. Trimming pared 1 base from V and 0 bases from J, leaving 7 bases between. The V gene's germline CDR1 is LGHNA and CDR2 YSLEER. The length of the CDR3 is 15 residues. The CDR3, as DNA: TGCGCCAGCAGCCAAGTGAGGAGCTCCTACAATGAGCAGTTCTTC. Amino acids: CASSQVRSSYNEQFF.

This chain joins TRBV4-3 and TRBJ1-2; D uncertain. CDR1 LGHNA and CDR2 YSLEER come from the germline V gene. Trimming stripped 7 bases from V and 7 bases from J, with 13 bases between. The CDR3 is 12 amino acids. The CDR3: CASTEIEPGYTF. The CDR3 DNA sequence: TGCGCCAGCACCGAGATAGAACCTGGCTACACCTTC.

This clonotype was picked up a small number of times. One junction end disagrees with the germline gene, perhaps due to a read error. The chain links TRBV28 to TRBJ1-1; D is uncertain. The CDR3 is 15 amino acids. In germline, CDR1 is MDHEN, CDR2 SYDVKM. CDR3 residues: CAGSAHIEGNTEAFF. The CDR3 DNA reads TGTGCCGGCAGTGCGCATATCGAGGGGAACACTGAAGCTTTCTTT. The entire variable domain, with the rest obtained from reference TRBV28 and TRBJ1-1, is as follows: DVKVTQSSRYLVKRTGEKVFLECVQDMDHENMFWYRQDPGLGLRLIYFSYDVKMKEKGDIPEGYSVSREKKERFSLILESASTNQTSMYLCAGSAHIEGNTEAFFGQGTRLTVV.

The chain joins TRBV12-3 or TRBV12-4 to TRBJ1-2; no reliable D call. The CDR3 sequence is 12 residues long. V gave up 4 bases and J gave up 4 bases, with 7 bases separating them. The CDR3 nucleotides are TGTGCCAGCAGTTCAACTCGCTATGGCTACACCTTC. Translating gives CASSSTRYGYTF.

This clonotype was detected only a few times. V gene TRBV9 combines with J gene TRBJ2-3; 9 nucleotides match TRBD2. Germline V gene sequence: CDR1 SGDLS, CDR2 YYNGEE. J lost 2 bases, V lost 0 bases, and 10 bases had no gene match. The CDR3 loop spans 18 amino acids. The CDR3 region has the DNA TGTGCCAGCAGCGTAGGGAGCGGGAGGCCGCCCTACACAGATACGCAGTATTTT. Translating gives CASSVGSGRPPYTDTQYF. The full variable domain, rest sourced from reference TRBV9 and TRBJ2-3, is DSGVTQTPKHLITATGQRVTLRCSPRSGDLSVYWYQQSLDQGLQFLIQYYNGEERAKGNILERFSAQQFPDLHSELNLSSLELGDSALYFCASSVGSGRPPYTDTQYFGPGTRLTVL.

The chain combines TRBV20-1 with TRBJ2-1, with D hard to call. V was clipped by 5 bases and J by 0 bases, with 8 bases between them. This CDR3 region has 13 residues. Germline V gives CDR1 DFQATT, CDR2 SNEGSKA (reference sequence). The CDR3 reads CSAWESSYNEQFF. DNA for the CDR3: TGCAGTGCTTGGGAAAGCTCCTACAATGAGCAGTTCTTC.

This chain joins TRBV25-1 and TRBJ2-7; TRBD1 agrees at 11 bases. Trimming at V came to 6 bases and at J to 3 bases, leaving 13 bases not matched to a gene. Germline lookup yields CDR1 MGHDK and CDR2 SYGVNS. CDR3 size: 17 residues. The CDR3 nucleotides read TGTGCCAGCAGCGCATCCGGGACAGGGGGGCGCTTCTACGAGCAGTACTTC. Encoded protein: CASSASGTGGRFYEQYF.

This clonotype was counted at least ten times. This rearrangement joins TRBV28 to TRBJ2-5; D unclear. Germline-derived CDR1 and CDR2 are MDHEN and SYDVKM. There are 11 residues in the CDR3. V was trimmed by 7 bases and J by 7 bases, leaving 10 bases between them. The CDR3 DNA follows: TGTGCCAGCAAGGACCTAGGGACCCAGTACTTC. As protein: CASKDLGTQYF.

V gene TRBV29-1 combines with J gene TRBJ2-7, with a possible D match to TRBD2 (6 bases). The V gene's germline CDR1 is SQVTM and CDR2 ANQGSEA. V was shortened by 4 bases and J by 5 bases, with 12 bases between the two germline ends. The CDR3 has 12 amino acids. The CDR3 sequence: CSVGSGGDEQYF. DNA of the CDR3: TGCAGCGTTGGATCAGGCGGGGACGAGCAGTACTTC.

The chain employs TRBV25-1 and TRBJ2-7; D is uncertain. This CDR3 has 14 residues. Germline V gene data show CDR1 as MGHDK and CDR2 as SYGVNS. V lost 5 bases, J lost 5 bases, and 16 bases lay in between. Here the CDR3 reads CASSPYSAGHEQYF. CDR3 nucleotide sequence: TGTGCCAGCAGTCCGTACTCGGCTGGCCACGAGCAGTACTTC.

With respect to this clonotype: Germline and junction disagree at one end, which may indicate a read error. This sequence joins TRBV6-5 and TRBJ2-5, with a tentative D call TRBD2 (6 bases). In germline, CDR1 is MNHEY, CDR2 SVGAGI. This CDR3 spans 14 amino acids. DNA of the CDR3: TGTGCCAGCGGTTTGGGACTCCATCAAGAGACCCAGTGCTTC. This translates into CASGLGLHQETQCF.

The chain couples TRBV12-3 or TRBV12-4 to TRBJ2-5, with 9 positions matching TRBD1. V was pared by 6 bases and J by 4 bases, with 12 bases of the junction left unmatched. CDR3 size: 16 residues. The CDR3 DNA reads TGTGCCAGCAGATATAATCGGGGACAGGGCTCAGAGACCCAGTACTTC. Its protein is CASRYNRGQGSETQYF.

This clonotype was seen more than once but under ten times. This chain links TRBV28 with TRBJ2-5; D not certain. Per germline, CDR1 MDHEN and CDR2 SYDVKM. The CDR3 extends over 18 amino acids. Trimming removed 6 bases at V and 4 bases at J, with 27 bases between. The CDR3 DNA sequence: TGTGCCAGCAGCCACCTCTGGGTTAAGGACGGTGGTCGAGAGACCCAGTACTTC. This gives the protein CASSHLWVKDGGRETQYF.

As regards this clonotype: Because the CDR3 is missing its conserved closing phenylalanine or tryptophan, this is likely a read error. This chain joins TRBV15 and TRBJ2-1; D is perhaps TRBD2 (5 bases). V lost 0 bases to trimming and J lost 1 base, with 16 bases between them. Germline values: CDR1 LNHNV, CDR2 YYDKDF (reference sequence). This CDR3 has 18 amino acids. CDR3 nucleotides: TGTGCCACCAGCAGAGAATTGTCGGGGTCCTCTTCCTACAATGAGCAGTTCGTC. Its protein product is CATSRELSGSSSYNEQFV.